Below are 11 T cell receptor beta chains sequenced from a single sample in a study of blood T cells in healthy people across ages. A second PCR, run for roughly 7 to 12 cycles, used a sample-barcoded 5' primer plus a J-beta primer mix. TCRdb re-called the 5' RACE reads with MiXCR, one entry per CDR3 protein. The table lists about 1.6 million distinct CDR3 sequences, about 35% of them singletons. The sample taken for sequencing was blood. The receptor source for this set is a woman younger than 45 in good health.

The chain uses TRBV5-5 and TRBJ1-1, with D uncertain. V shed 0 bases and J shed 4 bases, with 7 bases lying between them. The germline V gene has CDR1 SGHKS and CDR2 YYEKEE (reference sequence). The CDR3 runs 13 residues. CDR3 in DNA: TGTGCCAGCAGCTTGGTTCTGATCACTGAAGCTTTCTTT. It is translated as CASSLVLITEAFF.

This clonotype turned up a few times. This rearrangement joins TRBV7-6 to TRBJ2-5; a possible D gene is TRBD2 (7 bases). Germline values: CDR1 SGHVS, CDR2 FNYEAQ. Trimming stripped 1 base from V and 4 bases from J, with 13 bases between. There are 15 residues in the CDR3. DNA for the CDR3: TGTGCCAGCAGCTTAGTCGAGGGGGGGCTAGAGACCCAGTACTTC. Its translation is CASSLVEGGLETQYF.

This chain links TRBV6-1 with TRBJ2-5; 8 bases match TRBD2. This CDR3 has 13 residues. Germline V gives CDR1 MNHNS, CDR2 SASEGT. With 6 bases clipped from V and 4 bases from J, the junction kept 4 bases outside the gene matches. CDR3: CASRGGLGETQYF. The CDR3, as DNA: TGTGCCAGCAGGGGGGGACTAGGAGAGACCCAGTACTTC.

The rearrangement links TRBV6-1 to TRBJ2-3, with 11 bases identical to TRBD2. The CDR3 extends over 15 amino acids. V gave up 7 bases and J gave up 6 bases; unmatched junction bases: 9. The germline V gene has CDR1 MNHNS and CDR2 SASEGT. CDR3 protein: CASTVSGRAPDTQYF. The DNA for the CDR3 is TGTGCCAGCACCGTTAGCGGGAGGGCCCCGGATACGCAGTATTTT.

The rearrangement joins TRBV20-1 to TRBJ2-3, with 8 bases matching TRBD2. The J segment lost 2 bases and the V segment lost 6 bases, leaving 7 bases of the junction unmatched. From germline, CDR1 is DFQATT and CDR2 SNEGSKA (reference sequence). The CDR3 sequence is 14 residues long. The CDR3 sequence is CSANGGADTDTQYF. CDR3 in DNA: TGCAGTGCAAACGGGGGGGCAGACACAGATACGCAGTATTTT.

J is TRBJ2-1 and V is TRBV4-2, with TRBD2 matching over 9 bases. The CDR3 length is 15 residues. Germline V gene data show CDR1 as LGHNA and CDR2 as YNFKEQ. V trimming: 4 bases; J trimming: 4 bases; junction bases outside the gene matches: 5. The DNA for the CDR3 is TGTGCCAGCAGCCCCCAAAGCGGGGGGTACAATGAGCAGTTCTTC. Translating gives CASSPQSGGYNEQFF.

Regarding this clonotype: A read error may be the cause here, since a much bigger clone is one base away. This chain joins TRBV28 and TRBJ2-7, with D tentatively TRBD2 (6 bases). The J call is in doubt because the DNA end fits TRBJ2-5 better. Germline V gives CDR1 MDHEN, CDR2 SYDVKM. The CDR3 is 13 amino acids. The CDR3 reads CASGLPGGGTQYF. Here the CDR3 DNA reads TGTGCCAGCGGATTACCCGGGGGTGGGACCCAGTACTTC.

This clonotype appeared a few times. The rearrangement uses TRBV9 and TRBJ2-3; 8 bases line up with TRBD1. Unmatched junction bases numbered 4, after V lost 0 bases and J lost 1 base. This CDR3 comprises 16 residues. Germline V gives CDR1 SGDLS, CDR2 YYNGEE. This chain's CDR3 is CASSVEGQGRTDTQYF. The CDR3 coding sequence is TGTGCCAGCAGCGTAGAAGGACAGGGACGCACAGATACGCAGTATTTT.

The rearrangement joins TRBV30 to TRBJ2-1; D uncertain. The CDR3 runs 12 residues. Germline CDR1 is GTSNPN and CDR2 is SVGIG (reference sequence). The germline V and J ends were trimmed by 5 bases and 4 bases, with 9 bases remaining between them. The CDR3 spells CAWRPVYNEQFF. In DNA, the CDR3 is TGTGCCTGGCGACCTGTATACAATGAGCAGTTCTTC.

This clonotype was seen many times. The chain combines TRBV20-1 with TRBJ2-1, with 9 nucleotides matching TRBD2. Trimming removed 1 base from V and 5 bases from J; junction bases left unmatched: 0. Per the germline V gene, CDR1 is DFQATT and CDR2 is SNEGSKA (reference sequence). This CDR3 region has 13 residues. Here the CDR3 reads CSARGLADNEQFF. The CDR3 DNA reads as TGCAGTGCTAGAGGACTAGCGGACAATGAGCAGTTCTTC.

The gene calls are TRBV6-1 and TRBJ2-6, with no clear D. The CDR3 is made up of 15 amino acids. Germline assignment: CDR1 MNHNS and CDR2 SASEGT. Trimming took 1 base from V and 7 from J, leaving 11 bases between them. CDR3 sequence reads: CASSEVGAIANVLTF. DNA for the CDR3: TGTGCCAGCAGTGAAGTAGGTGCAATCGCCAACGTCCTGACTTTC.